This T cell receptor beta chain was captured in a study of T cell responses to AZD1222 COVID-19 vaccine. Study outcomes and limitations: Clonal diversity was possibly underestimated; the donors were predominantly white British and more often female. Baseline antibody screening turned up just six seropositive AZD1222 recipients. Among spike-specific TCRs, nearly half reportedly target unmutated variant regions.

Sequencing was performed with immunoSEQ multiplex PCR; in TCRdb, only in-frame clones are kept and a portion is missing. Here the sample spans some 120,000 clones, 80% to 90% being singletons. This clone occurred once. Its antigen is not known. The germline V and J ends were trimmed by 1 base and 4 bases, with 15 bases remaining between them. This CDR3 spans 16 amino acids. Germline CDR1 MNHNY, CDR2 SVGAGI (reference sequence). V gene TRBV6-6 combines with J gene TRBJ2-3; D may match TRBD1 or TRBD2 (7 bases each). This receptor was identified in an adult in good health. The input for sequencing was peripheral blood, taken on day 0 of AZD1222 vaccination. The CDR3 nucleotides are TGTGCCAGCAGTTACTTAGGGCAGGGGGGGGCAGATACGCAGTATTTT. This codes for CASSYLGQGGADTQYF.